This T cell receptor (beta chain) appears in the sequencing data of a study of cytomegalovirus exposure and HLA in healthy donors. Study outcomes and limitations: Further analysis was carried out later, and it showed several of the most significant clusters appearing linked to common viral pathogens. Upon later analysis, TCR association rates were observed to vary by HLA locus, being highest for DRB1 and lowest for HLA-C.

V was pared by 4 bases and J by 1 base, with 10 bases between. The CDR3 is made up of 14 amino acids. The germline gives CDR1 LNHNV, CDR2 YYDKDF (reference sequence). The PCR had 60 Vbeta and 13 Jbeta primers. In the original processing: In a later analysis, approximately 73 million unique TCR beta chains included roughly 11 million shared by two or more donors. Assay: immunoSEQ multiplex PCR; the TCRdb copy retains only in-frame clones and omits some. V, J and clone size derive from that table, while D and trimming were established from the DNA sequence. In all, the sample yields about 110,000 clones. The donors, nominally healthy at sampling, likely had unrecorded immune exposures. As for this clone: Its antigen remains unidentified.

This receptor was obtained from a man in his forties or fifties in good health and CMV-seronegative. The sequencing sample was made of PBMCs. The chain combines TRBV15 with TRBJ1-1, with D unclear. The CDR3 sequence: CATSIRIENTEAFF. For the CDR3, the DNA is TGTGCCACCAGCATCAGGATTGAGAACACTGAAGCTTTCTTT. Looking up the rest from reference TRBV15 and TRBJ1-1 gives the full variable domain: DAMVIQNPRYQVTQFGKPVTLSCSQTLNHNVMYWYQQKSSQAPKLLFHYYDKDFNNEADTPDNFQSRRPNTSFCFLDIRSPGLGDTAMYLCATSIRIENTEAFFGQGTRLTVV.